What follows describes a single TCR beta chain. The sample belongs to a study of blood T cell repertoires in COVID-19. About the research overall: The samples span acute and convalescent COVID-19 from the United States, Italy and Spain.

The protocol was immunoSEQ multiplex PCR, while the TCRdb copy is restricted to in-frame clones and leaves out a portion. The table lists 85,000 to 100,000 clones, roughly 80% of them singletons. The TCR originated in a man aged 45-65 years who had recovered from COVID-19. The material sequenced was peripheral blood.

CDR3 sequence reads: CASSLEGASNEQYF. The CDR3 nucleotides read TGTGCCAGCAGCTTAGAAGGGGCCAGCAACGAGCAGTACTTC. This rearrangement joins TRBV7-9 to TRBJ2-7; TRBD1 is a possible D gene (5 bases). The V gene's germline CDR1 is SEHNR and CDR2 FQNEAQ (reference sequence). The CDR3 has 14 residues. The ends were cut back, 1 base at V and 5 bases at J, with 12 bases in the middle. Combining the CDR3 with reference TRBV7-9 and TRBJ2-7 gives the whole variable domain DTGVSQNPRHKITKRGQNVTFRCDPISEHNRLYWYRQTLGQGPEFLTYFQNEAQLEKSRLLSDRFSAERPKGSFSTLEIQRTEQGDSAMYLCASSLEGASNEQYFGPGTRLTVT.